Shown below are 28 T cell receptor beta chains from a single sample sequenced in a study of human T cells and chemical hapten exposure. Each CDR3 protein gets one entry after TCRdb re-called the RACE reads with MiXCR. The profile shows 270,000 or so distinct CDR3 sequences, about 7.7% of them singletons. Described time point: pre-sensitization, week 0. Treatment denoted: therapeutic diphenylcyclopropenone sensitization with weekly scalp DPC. This specimen consisted of whole blood, obtained in connection with sensitization to the hapten diphenylcyclopropenone (DPC). These receptors all come from a man between 18 and 29 years old with alopecia areata. Some clones in this sample may be carry-over from other donors' samples.

This clonotype was recorded many times. The chain recombines TRBV7-2 with TRBJ1-1; D possibly corresponds to TRBD1 (5 bases). The germline V gene encodes CDR1 SGHTA and CDR2 FQGNSA. The CDR3 is 17 residues long. Trimming pared 5 bases from V and 5 bases from J, leaving 24 bases between. This CDR3 reads CASSLVLDNQGLTEAFF. The CDR3 DNA is TGTGCCAGCAGCCTTGTACTGGACAACCAAGGTTTAACTGAAGCTTTCTTT.

This clonotype was detected a few times. This chain joins TRBV5-5 and TRBJ2-7; D might be TRBD1 (6 bases). V lost 4 bases to trimming and J lost 2 bases, with 13 bases between them. The CDR3 runs 14 residues. From germline, CDR1 is SGHKS and CDR2 YYEKEE (reference sequence). Written as DNA, the CDR3 is TGTGCCAGCAGCCCCCAGGGGAGTGCCTACGAGCAGTACTTC. Protein product: CASSPQGSAYEQYF.

This clonotype was seen a few times. The genes are TRBV6-2 or TRBV6-3 and TRBJ2-2; D perhaps matches TRBD2 (6 bases). Germline loops: CDR1 MNHEY, CDR2 SVGEGT. The CDR3 has 14 residues. V was shortened by 4 bases and J by 7 bases, with 13 bases between the two germline ends. CDR3 in DNA: TGTGCCAGCAGTTCTACTAGCCGGGTCGGGGAGCTGTTTTTT. It encodes CASSSTSRVGELFF.

This clonotype was detected a few times. The rearrangement joins TRBV11-2 to TRBJ2-3; no clear D. This CDR3 region has 13 residues. CDR1 and CDR2 (germline): SGHAT, FQNNGV. The germline V and J ends were trimmed by 1 base and 4 bases, with 6 bases remaining between them. This chain's CDR3 is CASSLGPPDTQYF. CDR3 in DNA: TGTGCCAGCAGCTTAGGTCCCCCAGATACGCAGTATTTT.

This clonotype appeared a few times. The gene calls are TRBV6-2 or TRBV6-3 and TRBJ1-2; 10 bases match TRBD1. V gave up 5 bases and J gave up 8 bases; unmatched junction bases: 11. The CDR3 totals 15 residues. CDR1 is MNHEY, CDR2 SVGEGT, per germline. DNA for the CDR3: TGTGCCAGCAGTCGACCCCCGGGACAGGGGAGAGGCTACACCTTC. It specifies CASSRPPGQGRGYTF.

This clonotype was observed a handful of times. The chain links TRBV2 to TRBJ2-3, with D perhaps TRBD1 (5 bases). The CDR3 runs 15 residues. The V end lost 6 bases, the J end lost 3 bases, and 16 bases lay between the germline ends. Per the germline V gene, CDR1 is SNHLY and CDR2 is FYNNEI. In DNA form, the CDR3 reads TGTGCCAGCAGAGGACATACATCAATAACAGATACGCAGTATTTT. Translated: CASRGHTSITDTQYF.

The chain carries TRBV7-9 and TRBJ2-1; 8 bases align to TRBD1. CDR3 length: 14 residues. Trimming removed 2 bases from V and 5 bases from J; junction bases left unmatched: 2. Germline V gene data show CDR1 as SEHNR and CDR2 as FQNEAQ (reference sequence). CDR3 DNA sequence: TGTGCCAGCAGCTTACAGACAGGGGACAATGAGCAGTTCTTC. The encoded protein is CASSLQTGDNEQFF.

The V and J genes are TRBV7-9 and TRBJ1-5; D call uncertain. The germline gives CDR1 SEHNR, CDR2 FQNEAQ (reference sequence). This CDR3 has 16 residues. With 0 bases removed from V and 4 bases from J, the gap between germline ends came to 13 bases. CDR3 in amino acids: CASSLALTAGNQPQHF. For the CDR3, the DNA is TGTGCCAGCAGCTTAGCGCTAACGGCCGGAAATCAGCCCCAGCATTTT. Drawing the rest from reference TRBV7-9 and TRBJ1-5, the complete variable domain is DTGVSQNPRHKITKRGQNVTFRCDPISEHNRLYWYRQTLGQGPEFLTYFQNEAQLEKSRLLSDRFSAERPKGSFSTLEIQRTEQGDSAMYLCASSLALTAGNQPQHFGDGTRLSIL.

This chain joins TRBV7-9 and TRBJ1-6, with 7 bases lining up with TRBD1. The CDR3 is made up of 14 amino acids. With 5 bases clipped from V and 10 bases from J, the junction kept 8 bases outside the gene matches. Germline CDR1 and CDR2: SEHNR and FQNEAQ (reference sequence). DNA for the CDR3: TGTGCCAGCAGCCACAGACAGGGCGACTCACCCCTCCACTTT. This codes for CASSHRQGDSPLHF.

This clonotype was detected a few times. The chain joins TRBV7-2 to TRBJ2-1; weak D call: TRBD1 (6 bases). Trimming took 2 bases from V and 5 from J, leaving 16 bases between them. The CDR3 has 16 amino acids. CDR1 is SGHTA, CDR2 FQGNSA, per germline. CDR3: CASSLHGQLPHNEQFF. CDR3 bases: TGTGCCAGCAGCTTACACGGACAGTTGCCCCACAATGAGCAGTTCTTC.

This clonotype was seen a few times. The chain has TRBV28 and TRBJ1-5; D ambiguous. V lost 5 bases to trimming and J lost 0 bases, with 14 bases between them. Germline V CDR1 and CDR2: MDHEN, SYDVKM. The CDR3 extends over 16 amino acids. CDR3 sequence: CASSAGRLYSNQPQHF. CDR3 bases: TGTGCCAGCAGTGCAGGTCGACTCTATAGCAATCAGCCCCAGCATTTT. Full variable domain (missing parts from reference TRBV28 and TRBJ1-5): DVKVTQSSRYLVKRTGEKVFLECVQDMDHENMFWYRQDPGLGLRLIYFSYDVKMKEKGDIPEGYSVSREKKERFSLILESASTNQTSMYLCASSAGRLYSNQPQHFGDGTRLSIL.

In this sample, this clonotype turned up many times. The junction differs from germline at one of its ends, possibly a read error. This chain connects TRBV9 to TRBJ2-3; D may match TRBD1 or TRBD2 (6 bases each). Per the germline V gene, CDR1 is SGDLS and CDR2 is YYNGEE. This CDR3 has 14 amino acids. The CDR3 sequence: CASSQVGGQDTQYF. The DNA for the CDR3 is TGCGCCAGCAGCCAAGTTGGGGGGCAAGATACGCAGTATTTT.

This chain joins TRBV20-1 and TRBJ2-7, with D perhaps matching TRBD1 (5 bases). Looked up from germline, CDR1 is DFQATT and CDR2 is SNEGSKA (reference sequence). This CDR3 is built from 15 residues. Trimming left V 0 bases short and J 6 bases short, with 18 bases between. This chain's CDR3 is CSARDGATPKFEQYF. The CDR3 DNA follows: TGCAGTGCTAGAGATGGGGCGACCCCTAAGTTCGAGCAGTACTTC.

This clonotype appeared many times. The chain employs TRBV20-1 and TRBJ1-2, with D unclear. Trimming stripped 6 bases from V and 2 bases from J, with 13 bases between. The CDR3 length is 13 residues. The V gene's germline CDR1 is DFQATT and CDR2 SNEGSKA (reference sequence). CDR3 in DNA: TGCAGTGCCAGCCCCCCGGGCAACTATGGCTACACCTTC. This translates into CSASPPGNYGYTF.

The chain recombines TRBV5-5 with TRBJ2-1, with D perhaps TRBD1 (5 bases). Germline loops: CDR1 SGHKS, CDR2 YYEKEE (reference sequence). The CDR3 contains 15 residues. V gave up 2 bases and J gave up 5 bases, with 14 bases separating them. The CDR3 nucleotides are TGTGCCAGCAGCTTATGGGCAGGGCCCAACAATGAGCAGTTCTTC. Protein: CASSLWAGPNNEQFF.

There are a few counts of this clonotype. This chain joins TRBV6-2 or TRBV6-3 and TRBJ2-4; TRBD2 is a possible D gene (5 bases). The CDR3 runs to 14 residues. Trimming removed 7 bases from V and 0 bases from J, with 10 bases in between. From germline, CDR1 is MNHEY and CDR2 SVGEGT. Here the CDR3 reads CASNGGGAKNIQYF. The CDR3 DNA reads as TGTGCCAGCAACGGCGGAGGAGCCAAAAACATTCAGTACTTC.

In its sample, this clonotype was seen many times. The V call is TRBV5-1, the J call TRBJ2-2, with TRBD1 matching 12 bases. V dropped 3 bases and J dropped 5; count of bases not matched to a gene: 5. The germline V gene has CDR1 SGHRS and CDR2 YFSETQ. This CDR3 is built from 16 residues. This CDR3 reads CASSSPGQGATGELFF. In DNA, the CDR3 is TGCGCCAGCAGCTCTCCGGGACAGGGGGCGACCGGGGAGCTGTTTTTT.

This clonotype turned up a few times. The genes are TRBV5-1 and TRBJ2-3, with TRBD2 identical over 8 bases. Germline CDR1 reads SGHRS; CDR2 reads YFSETQ. The length of the CDR3 is 16 residues. With 0 bases clipped from V and 2 bases from J, the junction kept 5 bases outside the gene matches. The CDR3 coding sequence is TGCGCCAGCAGCTTGGAAGCGGGGGATAACACAGATACGCAGTATTTT. The encoded protein is CASSLEAGDNTDTQYF.

This clonotype came up a few times. The rearrangement links TRBV4-2 to TRBJ2-6; no definite D call. CDR1 and CDR2 from the germline V gene are LGHNA and YNFKEQ. Trimming shortened V by 1 base and J by 0 bases, and 4 bases separated the two germline ends. The CDR3 has 15 amino acids. CDR3 DNA: TGTGCCAGCAGCCAAGCTAACTCTGGGGCCAACGTCCTGACTTTC. Translation: CASSQANSGANVLTF.

This clonotype was recorded at least ten times. The chain has TRBV7-2 and TRBJ1-2, with D unresolved. CDR1 and CDR2 from the germline V gene are SGHTA and FQGNSA. V was shortened by 0 bases and J by 0 bases, with 5 bases between the two germline ends. The CDR3 loop spans 14 amino acids. The CDR3 here is CASSLAKANYGYTF. Written as DNA, the CDR3 is TGTGCCAGCAGCTTAGCAAAAGCTAACTATGGCTACACCTTC.

This clonotype was seen repeatedly, ten times or more. The J gene is TRBJ1-5, the V gene TRBV5-5; D is uncertain. Trimming took off 4 bases at V and 2 bases at J, with 10 bases between the two ends. Germline V CDR1 and CDR2: SGHKS, YYEKEE (reference sequence). The CDR3 runs 14 residues. CDR3 in amino acids: CASSRGWGNQPQHF. In DNA form, the CDR3 reads TGTGCCAGCAGCCGGGGTTGGGGCAATCAGCCCCAGCATTTT.

V is TRBV6-1 and J is TRBJ1-5, with D perhaps TRBD1 (6 bases). The CDR3 length is 15 residues. Germline lookup yields CDR1 MNHNS and CDR2 SASEGT. The V end was cut by 5 bases, the J end by 4 bases, with 15 bases between. CDR3 sequence reads: CASSIQTGGNQPQHF. The DNA for the CDR3 is TGTGCCAGCAGTATCCAGACAGGCGGTAATCAGCCCCAGCATTTT.

This clonotype has just a few counts. V gene TRBV29-1 combines with J gene TRBJ2-5, with 12 bases fitting TRBD1. The CDR3 spans 18 residues. The germline gives CDR1 SQVTM, CDR2 ANQGSEA. After removal of 7 bases from V and 0 bases from J, the junction contained 15 bases not matched to a gene. The chain's CDR3 is CSADGPGQGARYQETQYF. CDR3 DNA sequence: TGCAGCGCTGACGGACCGGGACAGGGGGCGAGGTACCAAGAGACCCAGTACTTC. Complete variable domain (other parts from reference TRBV29-1 and TRBJ2-5): SAVISQKPSRDICQRGTSLTIQCQVDSQVTMMFWYRQQPGQSLTLIATANQGSEATYESGFVIDKFPISRPNLTFSTLTVSNMSPEDSSIYLCSADGPGQGARYQETQYFGPGTRLLVL.

This clonotype was seen more than once but under ten times. V usage is TRBV2 and J usage is TRBJ2-3; D uncertain. Germline CDR1 reads SNHLY; CDR2 reads FYNNEI. The length of the CDR3 is 15 residues. Trimming took off 4 bases at V and 2 bases at J, with 13 bases between the two ends. This CDR3 reads CASSGQRRTTDTQYF. The CDR3 DNA reads TGTGCCAGCAGTGGCCAGCGACGGACCACAGATACGCAGTATTTT.

The chain couples TRBV7-2 to TRBJ1-4; D uncertain. CDR1 and CDR2 from the germline V gene are SGHTA and FQGNSA. V lost 5 bases and J lost 0, with 16 bases in between. The CDR3 runs to 17 residues. The CDR3 loop reads CASSRNTVVATNEKLFF. CDR3 sequence (DNA): TGTGCCAGCAGCCGCAACACAGTGGTTGCAACTAATGAAAAACTGTTTTTT.

This clonotype was counted a few times. The chain couples TRBV9 to TRBJ1-1; 7 positions match TRBD1. Germline CDR1 is SGDLS and CDR2 is YYNGEE. Losses at the gene ends were 5 bases for V and 7 bases for J; bases not matched to a gene: 8. The CDR3 runs to 13 residues. Here the CDR3 reads CASSQQGKYEAFF. In nucleotides, the CDR3 is TGTGCCAGCAGTCAACAGGGGAAGTATGAAGCTTTCTTT.

This clonotype has just a few counts. V is TRBV12-3 or TRBV12-4 and J is TRBJ1-6; 9 bases agree with TRBD1. With V trimmed by 6 bases and J by 5 bases, 5 bases remained unmatched. There are 15 residues in the CDR3. The DNA of the CDR3 is TGTGCCAGCAGACCGACAGGGGGAAATAATTCACCCCTCCACTTT. This encodes CASRPTGGNNSPLHF.

This clonotype came up a few times. The chain recombines TRBV6-5 with TRBJ2-1; TRBD2 aligns across 12 bases. From germline, CDR1 is MNHEY and CDR2 SVGAGI. With 2 bases clipped from V and 4 bases from J, the junction kept 12 bases outside the gene matches. CDR3 length equals 19 residues. The CDR3 loop is CASSYSPPLAGGRYNEQFF. CDR3 sequence (DNA): TGTGCCAGCAGTTACAGCCCCCCTCTAGCGGGGGGGCGGTACAATGAGCAGTTCTTC.